Included here is one TCR beta chain sequence, with context. This clonotype was seen a few times. The antigen it recognizes is unknown. No much larger clone exists at a distance of one base, and base qualities are not known. The germline V gene specifies MDHEN as CDR1 and SYDVKM as CDR2. The CDR3 numbers 13 residues from cysteine through phenylalanine. The entry retains the CDR3 DNA only, 39 bases that are in frame from base 1. Relative to germline, V is 6 bases shorter and J is 5 bases shorter, with 13 bases between their ends. All donors were healthy Caucasians. Using Miltenyi CD45RO+ enrichment and human naive T-cell isolation kits, memory (CD45RO+) and naive T cells were isolated from PBMC. This sample is drawn from a study of identical twins (dated by TCRdb to about 2016). For the wider study: TCR alpha and beta repertoires from monozygotic twins, unrelated adults of various ages and cord blood were deep-sequenced to test whether fetal clonotypes persist. Replicate twin experiments were performed at different times using different library preparation protocols to rule out contamination. Beyond this particular receptor, the publication reports: A weaker excess of twin sharing was found in beta out-of-frame sequences because the signal-to-noise ratio was lowered by fewer shared sequences. Fewer insertions were carried by abundant cord blood beta clonotypes; a weaker similar trend was observed in young adult naive repertoires, while no such trend was observed in memory repertoires. Out-of-frame TCR alpha sequences shared between twins showed an excess of low generation-probability sequences compared with coincidental sharing between unrelated individuals. Because the same donors could not be followed over many years, conclusions were based on cross-sectional statistical analysis. Zero-insertion analyses could be partly confounded by invariant T cells such as MAIT and iNKT, although diverse VJ usage argued against such confounding for most clonotypes. Out-of-frame TCR alpha sharing in monozygotic twins was systematically underestimated by recombination models, whereas sharing between unrelated individuals was in agreement with the recombination models.

Library preparation was by 5' RACE. Sequencing was performed on an Illumina HiSeq 2000. A universal primer binding site was introduced by template switching, and a unique molecular identifier was present in the final cDNA, enabling accurate counting of TCR cDNA molecules. First-strand cDNA for TCR alpha and beta chains was synthesized from specific primers in the conserved constant-segment region. Each cDNA library was double barcoded, with a SMART-Mk sample barcode plus Illumina barcodes, to control for contamination. TruSeq adapter sequences and Illumina sample barcodes were added in two successive PCR steps. The TCR alpha and beta cDNA libraries were sequenced on the Illumina HiSeq platform using custom primers. As for how the authors treated the data: MiGEC was used to process raw reads and extract unique molecular identifiers, and MiXCR was used to find CDR3 positions. Recombination models were inferred per individual with the repgenHMM and IGoR tools using an EM algorithm. Shared clonotypes were analyzed with the tcR package in R, and sharing was normalized by the product of cloneset sizes. To study raw recombination without the effects of thymic and clonal selection, out-of-frame nonproductive sequences were analyzed. In-frame beta chains were kept once TCRdb had trimmed the public reads at Q25 with fastp and called clones with MiXCR. A single entry per CDR3 protein holds the most common genes and DNA from its merged rows. It is TCRdb's table, rather than the study itself, that gives the V and J calls and clone size. For this sample there are around 230,000 distinct CDR3 sequences; around 10% appear just once. Together, the top ten hold about 5.5% of the sample.

The chain is assembled from TRBV28 and TRBJ1-2; matching of 6 bases hints at TRBD1 as the D gene. The sequence was obtained from a woman between 18 and 29 years old in good health. The sample comprised memory (CD45RO+) T cells sorted from blood. The cell subset or site label corresponds to: CD45RO+ enriched T cells. The CDR3 region: CASRRTDLYGYTF. The DNA sequence reads TGTGCCAGCAGGCGGACAGACCTATATGGCTACACCTTC.